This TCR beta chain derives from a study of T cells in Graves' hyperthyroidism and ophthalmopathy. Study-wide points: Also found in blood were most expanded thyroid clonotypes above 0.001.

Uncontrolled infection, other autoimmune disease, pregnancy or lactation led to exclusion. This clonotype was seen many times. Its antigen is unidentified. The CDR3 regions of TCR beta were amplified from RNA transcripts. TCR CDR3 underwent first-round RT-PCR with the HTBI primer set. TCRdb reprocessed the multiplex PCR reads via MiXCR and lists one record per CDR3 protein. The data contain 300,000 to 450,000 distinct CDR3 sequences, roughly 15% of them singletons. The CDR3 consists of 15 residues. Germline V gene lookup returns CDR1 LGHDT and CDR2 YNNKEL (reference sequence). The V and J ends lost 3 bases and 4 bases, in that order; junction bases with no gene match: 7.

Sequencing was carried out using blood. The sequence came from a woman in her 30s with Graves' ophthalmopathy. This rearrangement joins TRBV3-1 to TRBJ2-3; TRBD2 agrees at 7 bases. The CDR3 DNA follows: TGTGCCAGCAGCCAGGGTTCTAGCGGCGCAGATACGCAGTATTTT. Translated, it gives CASSQGSSGADTQYF.